This T cell receptor (beta chain) derives from a study of blood T cell repertoires in COVID-19. About the study: Italy, Spain and the United States were the sources of the convalescent and acute COVID-19 samples.

Enrolled through a virtual design, the participants were between 18 and 89 years of age and came from 24 US areas. Participants had their cohort set by participant-reported clinical history. Germline CDR1 is LNHNV and CDR2 is YYDKDF (reference sequence). The CDR3 runs 15 residues. Trimming pared 1 base from V and 1 base from J, leaving 8 bases between. Profiled with immunoSEQ multiplex PCR; TCRdb holds only in-frame clones, not every one. This table has approximately 280,000 clones, less than 85% appearing once. Sequencing was performed on PBMCs or T cells enriched from blood (not recorded which). This chain connects TRBV15 to TRBJ1-5; weak D call: TRBD1 (6 bases). The TCR sequence derives from a woman aged 50 to 60 who had recovered from COVID-19. CDR3 bases: TGTGCCACCAGCAGAGGAACAGGGAGCAATCAGCCCCAGCATTTT. It is translated as CATSRGTGSNQPQHF.